These T cell receptor beta chains were read from a single sample in a study of early T cells in non-severe SARS-CoV-2 infection. Each CDR3 protein gets one entry after TCRdb re-called the 5' RACE reads with MiXCR. The sample has tens of thousands of distinct CDR3 sequences; about 15% are singletons. This sample comprised whole blood, obtained at baseline. Every receptor here comes from an adult who was a healthcare worker with PCR-confirmed SARS-CoV-2 infection or an uninfected control (not recorded which). CDR3s include the opening cysteine and the closing phenylalanine or tryptophan. D genes are given only for firm matches. Rows give clone size only sometimes, using once, few, many, or a class for an expanded clone.

d_call: TRBD2; clone_size: .; v_call: TRBV5-1; j_call: TRBJ2-1; cdr3_aa: CASSLFGTSGSSEQFF; cdr3_nt: TGCGCCAGCAGCTTGTTTGGGACTAGCGGGAGCAGTGAGCAGTTCTTC
d_call: .; clone_size: .; v_call: TRBV11-2; j_call: TRBJ1-3; cdr3_aa: CASSLGGQLSGNTIYF; cdr3_nt: TGTGCCAGCAGCTTAGGAGGACAGCTCTCTGGAAACACCATATATTTT
d_call: .; clone_size: .; v_call: TRBV5-1; j_call: TRBJ2-3; cdr3_aa: CASSSVGGPSDTQYF; cdr3_nt: TGCGCCAGCAGCTCTGTCGGGGGGCCTTCAGATACGCAGTATTTT
d_call: TRBD2; clone_size: few; v_call: TRBV27; j_call: TRBJ2-2; cdr3_aa: CASSRGLAGGRTGELFF; cdr3_nt: TGTGCCAGCAGTCGCGGACTAGCGGGAGGTAGAACCGGGGAGCTGTTTTTT
d_call: TRBD2; clone_size: many; v_call: TRBV20-1; j_call: TRBJ2-7; cdr3_aa: CSASGGGYEQYF; cdr3_nt: TGCAGTGCTAGCGGGGGGGGCTACGAGCAGTACTTC
d_call: .; clone_size: few; v_call: TRBV5-1; j_call: TRBJ2-2; cdr3_aa: CASSFTATGELFF; cdr3_nt: TGCGCCAGCAGCTTTACAGCCACCGGGGAGCTGTTTTTT
d_call: .; clone_size: many; v_call: TRBV5-6; j_call: TRBJ1-1; cdr3_aa: CASSLEALGQLDTEAFF; cdr3_nt: TGTGCCAGCAGCTTGGAAGCCCTCGGACAGTTGGACACTGAAGCTTTCTTT
d_call: .; clone_size: .; v_call: TRBV2; j_call: TRBJ2-7; cdr3_aa: CASKEEGLRYEQYF; cdr3_nt: TGTGCCAGCAAGGAGGAGGGCCTTCGATACGAGCAGTACTTC
d_call: .; clone_size: many; v_call: TRBV20-1; j_call: TRBJ2-1; cdr3_aa: CSASPVGRGSMYNEQFF; cdr3_nt: TGCAGTGCTAGCCCGGTGGGTAGGGGAAGTATGTACAATGAGCAGTTCTTC
d_call: TRBD1; clone_size: .; v_call: TRBV20-1; j_call: TRBJ1-4; cdr3_aa: CSAREREGAREKLFF; cdr3_nt: TGCAGTGCTAGAGAGAGGGAGGGGGCTCGGGAAAAACTGTTTTTT
d_call: .; clone_size: .; v_call: TRBV20-1; j_call: TRBJ2-5; cdr3_aa: CSARGDRRETQYF; cdr3_nt: TGCAGTGCTAGAGGCGACAGGAGAGAGACCCAGTACTTC
d_call: .; clone_size: .; v_call: TRBV29-1; j_call: TRBJ2-7; cdr3_aa: CSVTWGSYEQYF; cdr3_nt: TGCAGCGTAACATGGGGCTCCTACGAGCAGTACTTC
d_call: TRBD1; clone_size: .; v_call: TRBV6-2/TRBV6-3; j_call: TRBJ2-7; cdr3_aa: CASRSTGQTTYEQYF; cdr3_nt: TGTGCCAGCAGATCGACGGGACAGACCACCTACGAGCAGTACTTC
d_call: .; clone_size: .; v_call: TRBV4-1; j_call: TRBJ1-1; cdr3_aa: CASSHYSANQNTEAFF; cdr3_nt: TGCGCCAGCAGCCATTACTCAGCTAATCAGAACACTGAAGCTTTCTTT
d_call: TRBD2; clone_size: few; v_call: TRBV5-1; j_call: TRBJ2-7; cdr3_aa: CASSFSGRWYEQYF; cdr3_nt: TGCGCCAGCAGCTTTAGCGGGAGGTGGTACGAGCAGTACTTC
d_call: .; clone_size: many; v_call: TRBV3-1; j_call: TRBJ2-7; cdr3_aa: CASSQGTAAYEQYF; cdr3_nt: TGTGCCAGCAGCCAAGGGACCGCCGCCTACGAGCAGTACTTC
d_call: .; clone_size: .; v_call: TRBV11-2; j_call: TRBJ2-5; cdr3_aa: CASSSQGLETQYF; cdr3_nt: TGTGCCAGCAGCTCACAGGGTTTGGAGACCCAGTACTTC
d_call: .; clone_size: .; v_call: TRBV25-1; j_call: TRBJ1-5; cdr3_aa: CASSESGTGNQPQHF; cdr3_nt: TGTGCCAGCAGTGAATCCGGGACCGGCAATCAGCCCCAGCATTTT
d_call: TRBD1; clone_size: .; v_call: TRBV19; j_call: TRBJ2-3; cdr3_aa: CASSTGTDLTDTQYF; cdr3_nt: TGTGCCAGTAGCACCGGGACAGACCTCACAGATACGCAGTATTTT
d_call: TRBD1; clone_size: few; v_call: TRBV18; j_call: TRBJ2-5; cdr3_aa: CASSEGTGQETQYF; cdr3_nt: TGTGCCAGCTCAGAAGGGACAGGCCAAGAGACCCAGTACTTC
d_call: TRBD1; clone_size: few; v_call: TRBV5-6; j_call: TRBJ2-2; cdr3_aa: CASSSMDRTNTGELFF; cdr3_nt: TGTGCCAGCAGCTCGATGGACAGGACGAACACCGGGGAGCTGTTTTTT
d_call: TRBD2; clone_size: few; v_call: TRBV20-1; j_call: TRBJ2-1; cdr3_aa: CSATPWEGHEQFF; cdr3_nt: TGCAGTGCTACCCCTTGGGAGGGCCATGAGCAGTTCTTC
d_call: .; clone_size: few; v_call: TRBV14; j_call: TRBJ2-4; cdr3_aa: CASSQLGGGNIQYF; cdr3_nt: TGTGCCAGCAGCCAACTGGGAGGCGGAAACATTCAGTACTTC
d_call: .; clone_size: .; v_call: TRBV28; j_call: TRBJ1-1; cdr3_aa: CASSSAGATEAFF; cdr3_nt: TGTGCCAGCAGTTCTGCGGGAGCAACTGAAGCTTTCTTT
d_call: TRBD1; clone_size: .; v_call: TRBV2; j_call: TRBJ1-6; cdr3_aa: CASRGTGTSPLHF; cdr3_nt: TGTGCCAGCAGAGGGACAGGCACGTCACCCCTCCACTTT
d_call: .; clone_size: few; v_call: TRBV12-3/TRBV12-4; j_call: TRBJ2-2; cdr3_aa: CASSVLRGTGELFF; cdr3_nt: TGTGCCAGCAGCGTCCTCCGCGGCACCGGGGAGCTGTTTTTT
d_call: .; clone_size: many; v_call: TRBV20-1; j_call: TRBJ2-5; cdr3_aa: CSASQGAETQYF; cdr3_nt: TGCAGTGCTAGTCAGGGCGCGGAGACCCAGTACTTC
d_call: .; clone_size: once; v_call: TRBV20-1; j_call: TRBJ2-7; cdr3_aa: CSARDLRVYEQYF; cdr3_nt: TGCAGTGCTAGAGATCTCAGGGTATACGAGCAGTACTTC
d_call: TRBD1; clone_size: few; v_call: TRBV6-1; j_call: TRBJ2-7; cdr3_aa: CASMGTGVYEQYF; cdr3_nt: TGTGCCAGCATGGGGACAGGCGTTTACGAGCAGTACTTC
d_call: TRBD2; clone_size: .; v_call: TRBV27; j_call: TRBJ2-1; cdr3_aa: CASSRVIAGENNEQFF; cdr3_nt: TGTGCCAGCAGCCGGGTAATAGCGGGAGAGAACAATGAGCAGTTCTTC
d_call: .; clone_size: few; v_call: TRBV28; j_call: TRBJ2-7; cdr3_aa: CASPQGYEQYF; cdr3_nt: TGTGCCAGCCCTCAAGGCTACGAGCAGTACTTC
d_call: .; clone_size: few; v_call: TRBV12-3/TRBV12-4; j_call: TRBJ2-1; cdr3_aa: CASTQVGTRTYNEQFF; cdr3_nt: TGTGCCAGCACCCAAGTGGGGACACGAACCTACAATGAGCAGTTCTTC
d_call: .; clone_size: few; v_call: TRBV28; j_call: TRBJ2-7; cdr3_aa: CASSGAISYEQYF; cdr3_nt: TGTGCCAGCAGTGGGGCTATCTCCTACGAGCAGTACTTC
d_call: .; clone_size: .; v_call: TRBV3-1; j_call: TRBJ2-5; cdr3_aa: CASSQYRARPQETQYF; cdr3_nt: TGTGCCAGCAGCCAATATCGGGCTAGACCACAAGAGACCCAGTACTTC
d_call: .; clone_size: many; v_call: TRBV20-1; j_call: TRBJ2-1; cdr3_aa: CSARGRDNEQFF; cdr3_nt: TGCAGTGCTAGAGGGCGGGACAATGAGCAGTTCTTC
d_call: .; clone_size: many; v_call: TRBV5-1; j_call: TRBJ2-1; cdr3_aa: CASRTTEYNEQFF; cdr3_nt: TGCGCCAGCAGAACTACAGAGTACAATGAGCAGTTCTTC
d_call: .; clone_size: .; v_call: TRBV13; j_call: TRBJ2-1; cdr3_aa: CASSLSFSRKNSYNEQFF; cdr3_nt: TGTGCCAGCAGCTTATCATTTAGCCGGAAGAACTCCTACAATGAGCAGTTCTTC
d_call: TRBD2; clone_size: few; v_call: TRBV2; j_call: TRBJ2-2; cdr3_aa: CASRRSGGAEDTGELFF; cdr3_nt: TGTGCCAGCAGACGTAGCGGGGGGGCCGAGGACACCGGGGAGCTGTTTTTT
d_call: .; clone_size: few; v_call: TRBV4-1; j_call: TRBJ2-2; cdr3_aa: CASSQDRAAGAGELFF; cdr3_nt: TGCGCCAGCAGCCAAGATAGGGCGGCAGGGGCCGGGGAGCTGTTTTTT
d_call: TRBD2; clone_size: few; v_call: TRBV11-2; j_call: TRBJ2-3; cdr3_aa: CASSSTSGTDTQYF; cdr3_nt: TGTGCCAGCAGCTCCACTAGCGGCACAGATACGCAGTATTTT
d_call: TRBD2; clone_size: .; v_call: TRBV28; j_call: TRBJ2-3; cdr3_aa: CASSPTTSGASTDTQYF; cdr3_nt: TGTGCCAGCAGTCCTACGACTAGCGGGGCTAGCACAGATACGCAGTATTTT
d_call: TRBD1; clone_size: .; v_call: TRBV24-1; j_call: TRBJ2-5; cdr3_aa: CATSDTGAGTQYF; cdr3_nt: TGTGCCACCAGTGATACAGGGGCAGGGACCCAGTACTTC
d_call: TRBD1; clone_size: .; v_call: TRBV5-1; j_call: TRBJ2-3; cdr3_aa: CASSLDGQGADTQYF; cdr3_nt: TGCGCCAGCAGCTTGGATGGACAGGGGGCGGATACGCAGTATTTT
d_call: .; clone_size: .; v_call: TRBV20-1; j_call: TRBJ2-1; cdr3_aa: CSARDAYNEQFF; cdr3_nt: TGCAGTGCTAGAGATGCCTACAATGAGCAGTTCTTC
d_call: .; clone_size: many; v_call: TRBV13; j_call: TRBJ2-7; cdr3_aa: CASSLGGSSYEQYF; cdr3_nt: TGTGCCAGCAGCCTGGGGGGCAGTTCGTACGAGCAGTACTTC
d_call: .; clone_size: few; v_call: TRBV12-3/TRBV12-4; j_call: TRBJ1-3; cdr3_aa: CATSRGNTIYF; cdr3_nt: TGTGCCACTTCGCGTGGAAACACCATATATTTT